This T cell receptor beta chain came from a study of siplizumab effects on memory and regulatory T cells. The CDR3 is 12 residues long. In germline, CDR1 is MDHEN, CDR2 SYDVKM. V lost 6 bases and J 5 bases, leaving 10 bases between the germline ends. TCRdb's copy holds only in-frame clones and misses some; the assay was immunoSEQ multiplex PCR. The sample lists about 100,000 clones; roughly 94% were seen once. Sequencing was performed on non-Treg CD4+ T cells sorted from blood. The receptor comes from a human donor in good health. This sequence joins TRBV28 and TRBJ1-1; D gene ambiguous. This CDR3 is CASSVSRTEAFF. CDR3 nucleotides: TGTGCCAGCAGCGTTTCGAGAACTGAAGCTTTCTTT.